This T cell receptor (beta chain) was recovered during a study of T cell responses to AZD1222 COVID-19 vaccine. Profiling relied on immunoSEQ multiplex PCR, and the TCRdb table lists in-frame clones only, not all of them. The data hold 150,000 or so clones, with just over 90% observed a single time. The length of the CDR3 is 13 residues. V was pared by 6 bases and J by 2 bases, with 11 bases between. The germline V gene has CDR1 SNHLY and CDR2 FYNNEI. Study results and limitations: Spike-spanning, vaccine-associated CD4 TCRs were dominant at 160-218 and 743-854. Nearly half of spike-specific TCRs reportedly target variant regions that are unmutated in the B.1.351 and B.1.1.7 variants.

In regard to this clone: Its antigen is not identified.

This receptor was identified in an adult in good health. The rearrangement uses TRBV2 and TRBJ2-7, with D possibly being TRBD1 (6 bases). The source material was peripheral blood, sampled on day 0 of AZD1222 vaccination. In DNA, the CDR3 is TGTGCCAGCAGGGGGGCAGAGGCCTACGAGCAGTACTTC. Its protein is CASRGAEAYEQYF.